This T cell receptor (beta chain) is drawn from a study of shared clonotypes between healthy human individuals (dated by TCRdb to about 2020). As for the study more broadly: The cohort comprised a couple of women and a few men aged 18 to 49 years. For each donor, CD4 naive and CD4 memory were each given three plates, CD8 naive was given two plates, and CD8 memory was given one plate. To estimate repertoire size and how much clonotype sharing occurs between individuals, the study deeply sequenced the blood TCR repertoires of several healthy adults. To increase sequencing depth and limit assay-specific biases, TCR repertoire library preparation and sequencing were carried out by different laboratories using diverse techniques. Per donor, leukapheresis produced somewhere between about 0.94 and 9 billion PBMCs. General conclusions and limits of the study: Approximately 5% of naive CD4, 3% to 4% of naive CD8, around 2.3% of memory CD4, and about 0.4% of memory CD8 clonotypes were shared across a few donors. Rarefaction of sorted-subset datasets indicated incomplete sequencing despite the large sequencing depth. Sampling was restricted to blood, and TCR repertoires in tissue are likely to differ from TCR repertoires in blood. Pairwise subsampling indicated that sequencing depth was expected to affect the degree of clonotype sharing among donors. The genetic and exposure-history diversity represented was limited by the small number of donors. Naive subsets generally had larger estimated clonotype richness than memory subsets. Compared with non-shared clonotypes, clonotypes shared by all four sorted-subset donors had higher generation probabilities.

Taken from cysteine to phenylalanine, the CDR3 has 12 residues. Just the 36-base CDR3 DNA is kept, in frame starting at base 1. In the germline V gene, CDR1 corresponds to SQVTM and CDR2 to ANQGSEA. Relative to germline, V is 4 bases shorter and J is 3 bases shorter, with 10 bases between their ends. Using the deep immunoSEQ assay, TCR CDR3 regions were amplified from genomic DNA by multiplex PCR. Extracted genomic DNA from each cell subset was distributed evenly across all wells of several immunoSEQ 96-well plates, and each plate was treated as a replicate. For sorted subsets, 200 to 250 ng genomic DNA, equal to about 30,000 T cell genomes, was loaded into each replicate PCR. The purified libraries were quantified using a Qubit 3.0 fluorometer, sized with a Bioanalyzer 2100, and then quantified again using the KAPA Library Quantification kit. Each immunoSEQ 96-well plate was sequenced on its own single-read 150-cycle Illumina NextSeq 550 flow cell. The source study handled its data this way. Because the immunoSEQ output included only junctional sequences and no quality scores, the filtering could not be the same as the filtering used for full-length reads. To assign V/J genes and CDR3, sequences were annotated against IMGT germline references using PyIR, a Python wrapper for IgBLAST v1.9. Reads were filtered out if the reads had weak V/J assignments (E-value above 1e-6), no CDR3, stop codons, out-of-frame junctions, or ambiguous translated residues. A V3J clonotype was defined by an identical inferred V gene, J gene, and CDR3 amino acid sequence. Percentage overlap between repertoires was calculated by dividing the number of shared unique clonotypes by the size of the smaller repertoire. Richness of each repertoire was evaluated using RTK rarefaction, the Chao1 estimator, and Recon v2.1 estimates of unobserved clonotypes. Generation probabilities for all TCRbeta clonotypes obtained by the gDNA method from a handful of donors were computed using OLGA. TCRdb obtained this table from immuneACCESS and retained in-frame rearrangements with V and J assigned. These tables miss some clones; where compared with another copy, unresolved V genes account for less than half of the shortfall, and the remainder is unexplained. Clone size and V and J calls were adopted from that table, with D and trimming inferred from the DNA. The sample data list roughly 700,000 clones, and 74% of these were observed just once. The ten largest clones add up to 1.5% to 2% of the sample.

The donors were healthy, HIV-negative adults with no recently reported acute infections or vaccinations. Only Caucasian adults living in Nashville, Tennessee, USA were represented among the donors. Magnetic negative selection was used to enrich CD4+ T cells, after which naive cells were positively selected on CD45RA and the negative fraction became the memory subset. Blood was collected by leukapheresis, and PBMCs were isolated by Ficoll-Histopaque density gradient centrifugation and then cryopreserved in liquid nitrogen vapor phase. Purity and quantity of every magnetically sorted T cell population were checked by analytical flow cytometry. Each sorted fraction had its genomic DNA isolated and then quantified by UV absorbance on a Nanodrop 2000c. In regard to this clone: This receptor's antigen is unknown. The record has no base qualities; no much larger clone is one base away.

This clonotype was sampled from a woman aged 25 to 39 in good health. The receptor chain draws on TRBV29-1 and TRBJ2-7; matching of 6 bases hints at TRBD1 as the D gene. The sample consisted of memory CD4+ T cells sorted from blood. What the cell subset or site label conveys for this sample: CD45RA-negative fraction. Read as DNA, the sequence is TGCAGCGTTGGACAGGATTACTACGAGCAGTACTTC. It translates as CSVGQDYYEQYF.